The text below deals with one T cell receptor (beta chain). This clonotype was found many times. What this receptor recognizes is not known. No qualities accompany the bases; no much larger clone lies one base away. The sample belongs to a study of read filtering for tumor transcriptome and immune sequencing (dated by TCRdb to about 2020). Regarding the research as a whole: The cohort was composed of approximately 17 male and 14 female patients, with a mean age of roughly 70 years and an age range of roughly 40 to 85. By revised international staging, roughly 8 patients were R-ISS I, roughly 17 were R-ISS II and 7 were R-ISS III. After DNase treatment, whole-transcriptome libraries were prepared with the TruSeq RNA Access Library Prep Kit. TCR-region mapped reads per sample ranged from about 4.05 to 11 million with IR-seq versus only about 85 to 1273 with RNA-seq. Using the same bone marrow samples, the study ran both targeted immune repertoire sequencing and bulk whole-transcriptome sequencing and then compared the TCR repertoires from each method. One main goal was a read-filtering strategy for immune repertoire data, in particular deciding whether clonotypes backed by only one read should be removed. Overall study results and their limits: Removing single-read clonotypes increased the correlation between IR-seq and RNA-seq shared clonotype proportions. In IR-seq, roughly four fifths of clonotypes but around 3.5% of total reads were represented by single-read clonotypes, whereas in RNA-seq, 60% to 75% of clonotypes and around 45% of reads were represented by single-read clonotypes. IR-seq captured clonotypes at much higher depth and more reliably than RNA-seq, and smaller IR-seq throughput sufficed to identify most shared clonotypes. The sorted CD138-negative fraction was composed of a mixed bone marrow immune population rather than of purified T cells.

Bone marrow was sampled from every patient at the time of active disease. Bone marrow mononuclear cells were isolated by Ficoll-Hypaque density gradient centrifugation. Myeloma plasma cells were removed and CD138-negative cells were collected by negative selection after labeling with CD138 magnetic microbeads on a MACS separator. Flow cytometry with CD138 antibodies on an Attune NxT was used to check how pure the isolated cells were. TRIzol reagent was used to extract total RNA, and a NanoDrop spectrophotometer was used to quantify the extracted RNA. For each patient, the CD138-negative bone marrow sample underwent paired RNA-seq and IR-seq. TCR libraries were built from roughly 400 ng RNA with the Immunoverse kit, using molecular barcoded adaptors covering alpha/delta and beta/gamma chains. TCR library preparation used the same RNA that went into transcriptome sequencing. TCR libraries were sequenced on an Illumina HiSeq 4000 with 2 x 150 cycles. Per the authors' processing: MiXCR aligned TCR reads to human V, D, J and C references and assembled the aligned reads into CDR3 clonotypes, with quality filtering and error correction included. The tcR package in R was used to analyze clonotype counts and gene usage diversity. Raw mapping reads were checked after the RNA-seq reads had been mapped by STAR aligner version 2.5.3a onto the human GRCh37 genome. To test how sequencing depth affects detected clonotypes, IR-seq fastq files were randomly downsampled with Seqtk 1.3. The public reads were reprocessed in TCRdb via fastp at Q25 and MiXCR, keeping in-frame beta chains. CDR3 protein sequences are deduplicated, and each keeps its most common genes and DNA. It is TCRdb's table, rather than the study itself, that gives the V and J calls and clone size. The sample profile shows tens of thousands of distinct CDR3 sequences; 20% to 25% of them were found once. The ten largest make up roughly an eighth of the sample.

CDR1 MNHNS and CDR2 SASEGT were looked up in the germline V gene. V is cut by 8 bases and J by 4 bases, and the space between the germline ends is 14 bases. There are 13 amino acids in the CDR3, from cysteine to phenylalanine inclusive. The retained sequence is limited to the CDR3, 39 bases, with the frame set at the first base. The V and J genes are TRBV6-1 and TRBJ1-2; perhaps TRBD1 is the D gene, with 6 bases matching. This sequence was found in a donor at least 40 years old with multiple myeloma. The sequencing sample was made of a population of CD138-negative cells sorted from bone marrow. What this sample's cell subset or site label stands for: bone marrow mononuclear cells depleted of CD138+ plasma/myeloma cells by negative magnetic selection. The DNA sequence is given as TGTGCCAGCCGACTCAGGGGAAGCTATGGCTACACCTTC. Translated, this is CASRLRGSYGYTF.